This T cell receptor (beta chain) was found in a study of CD8+CD57+ T cells in acquired aplastic anemia. Study overall: CD4+ and CD8+ cells, once sorted, gave DNA averaging 3.2 ug. General study findings and limits: Controls and patients did not differ significantly in CD8+ Simpson's diversity. Overlap between patients and controls comprised 25 to 35 CD8+ CDR3 sequences.

As concerns this clonotype: What it binds is not known.

V lost 3 bases, J lost 2 bases, and 8 bases lay in between. The CDR3 is 14 residues long. Germline CDR1 reads ENHRY; CDR2 reads SYGVKD. The template for TCR beta VDJ and CDR3 sequence profiling was genomic DNA. MiXCR was run by TCRdb on the reads, yielding one entry per CDR3 protein. Of some 290,000 distinct CDR3 sequences in the sample, around 60% were seen once. The chain uses TRBV10-3 and TRBJ1-5; D is uncertain. The sequence was collected from a human donor with severe aplastic anemia or a healthy control (not recorded which). Sequencing was done on a sample of sorted CD4+, CD8+, or CD8+CD57+ T cells (not recorded which) from PBMCs. CDR3 coding DNA: TGTGCCATCAGTGAACCCGGGGGCAATCAGCCCCAGCATTTT. It codes for CAISEPGGNQPQHF.